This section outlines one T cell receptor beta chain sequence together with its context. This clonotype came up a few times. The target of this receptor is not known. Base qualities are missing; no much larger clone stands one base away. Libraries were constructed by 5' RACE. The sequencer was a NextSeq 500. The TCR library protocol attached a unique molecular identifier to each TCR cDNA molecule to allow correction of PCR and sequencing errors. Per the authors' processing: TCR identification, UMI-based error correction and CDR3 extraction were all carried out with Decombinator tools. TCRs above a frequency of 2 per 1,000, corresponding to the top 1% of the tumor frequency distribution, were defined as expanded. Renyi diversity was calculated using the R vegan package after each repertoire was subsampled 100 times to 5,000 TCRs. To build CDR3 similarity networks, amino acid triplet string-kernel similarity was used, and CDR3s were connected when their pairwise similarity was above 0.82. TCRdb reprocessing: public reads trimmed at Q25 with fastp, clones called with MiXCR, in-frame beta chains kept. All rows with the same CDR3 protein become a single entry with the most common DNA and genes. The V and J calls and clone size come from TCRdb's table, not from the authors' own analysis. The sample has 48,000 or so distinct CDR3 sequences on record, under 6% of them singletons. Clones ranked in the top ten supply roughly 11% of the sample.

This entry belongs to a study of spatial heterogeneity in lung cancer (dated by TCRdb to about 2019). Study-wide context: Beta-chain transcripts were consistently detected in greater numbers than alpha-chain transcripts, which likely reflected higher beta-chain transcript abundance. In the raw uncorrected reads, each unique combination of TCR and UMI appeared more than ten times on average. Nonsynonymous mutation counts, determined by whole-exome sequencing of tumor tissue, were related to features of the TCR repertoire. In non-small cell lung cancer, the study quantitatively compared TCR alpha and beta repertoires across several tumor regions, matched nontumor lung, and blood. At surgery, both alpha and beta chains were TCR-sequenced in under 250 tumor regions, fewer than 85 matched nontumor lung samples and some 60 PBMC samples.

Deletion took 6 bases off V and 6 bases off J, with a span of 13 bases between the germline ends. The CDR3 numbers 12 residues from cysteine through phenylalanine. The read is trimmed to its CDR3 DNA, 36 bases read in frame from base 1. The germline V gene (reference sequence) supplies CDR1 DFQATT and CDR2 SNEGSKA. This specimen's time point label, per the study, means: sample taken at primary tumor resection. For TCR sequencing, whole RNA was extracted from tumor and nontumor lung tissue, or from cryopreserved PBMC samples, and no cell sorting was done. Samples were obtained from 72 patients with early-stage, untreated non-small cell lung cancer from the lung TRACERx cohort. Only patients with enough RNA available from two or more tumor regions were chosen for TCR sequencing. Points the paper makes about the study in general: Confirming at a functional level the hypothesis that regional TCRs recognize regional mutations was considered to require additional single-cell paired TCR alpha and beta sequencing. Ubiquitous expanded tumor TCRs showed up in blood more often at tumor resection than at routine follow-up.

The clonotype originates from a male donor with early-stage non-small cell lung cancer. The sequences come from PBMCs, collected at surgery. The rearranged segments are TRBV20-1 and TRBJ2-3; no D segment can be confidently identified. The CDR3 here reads CSAPRNDDTQYF. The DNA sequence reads TGCAGTGCCCCTCGCAATGACGATACGCAGTATTTT.